The 8 T cell receptor beta chains presented below share a single source sample, sequenced in a study of shared clonotypes between healthy human individuals. Only in-frame clones appear in the TCRdb table, and some are missing; sequencing was by immunoSEQ multiplex PCR. The sample has 600,000 to 800,000 clones, just under 75% seen once. The sample comprised memory CD4+ T cells sorted from blood. Sample subset: CD45RA-negative fraction. Every receptor here comes from a woman in her thirties in good health.

Of note for this clone: The sample has other DNA sequences that encode this CDR3 too. The gene calls are TRBV6-5 and TRBJ2-7, with 9 positions matching TRBD2. The trim removed 0 bases at V and 3 bases at J, leaving 3 bases unmatched. CDR1 is MNHEY and CDR2 is SVGAGI in the germline V gene. This CDR3 spans 15 amino acids. This chain's CDR3 is CASSYSSGSGYEQYF. In DNA form, the CDR3 reads TGTGCCAGCAGTTACTCTAGCGGGAGCGGCTACGAGCAGTACTTC.

V is TRBV5-3 and J is TRBJ1-2, with D unresolved. TRBV5-3 is sorted into the ORF group, with uncertain function. The CDR3 length is 16 residues. Trimming pared 4 bases from V and 0 bases from J, leaving 16 bases between. The CDR3 bases are TGTGCCAGAAGCGCGAACCGGACGGGCTCTAACTATGGCTACACCTTC. Translation: CARSANRTGSNYGYTF.

CDR3 in DNA: TGTGCCATCAGCCCCGGGGTAGCGAGGGGCGGAAACACCATATATTTT. Its translation: CAISPGVARGGNTIYF. The chain joins TRBV10-3 to TRBJ1-3; tentative D call: TRBD1 (5 bases). This CDR3 contains 16 residues. CDR1 is ENHRY, CDR2 SYGVKD, per germline. V lost 6 bases and J 4 bases, leaving 19 bases between the germline ends.

The J gene is TRBJ1-1, the V gene TRBV18; tentative D call: TRBD1 (5 bases). Germline CDR1 reads KGHSH; CDR2 reads LQKENI. This CDR3 has 16 residues. V dropped 0 bases and J dropped 6 bases, with 17 bases sitting between them. CDR3 DNA sequence: TGTGCCAGCTCACCACCCTCGCAAGGGGCGAATGCTGAAGCTTTCTTT. Translated, it gives CASSPPSQGANAEAFF.

The V gene is TRBV19, the J gene TRBJ2-6; tentative D call: TRBD1 (6 bases). The germline CDR1 and CDR2 sequences are LNHDA and SQIVND (reference sequence). Trimming removed 5 bases from V and 2 bases from J, with 10 bases in between. This CDR3 region has 15 residues. The CDR3 reads CASSSGVTGANVLTF. DNA of the CDR3: TGTGCCAGTAGTTCAGGGGTTACTGGGGCCAACGTCCTGACTTTC.

This clone was found a few times. The sample holds other DNA sequences that translate to the same CDR3. CDR3 amino acids: CASSLGDRDGQPQHF. CDR3 nucleotide sequence: TGCGCCAGCAGCTTGGGGGACAGGGATGGTCAGCCCCAGCATTTT. The J gene is TRBJ1-5, the V gene TRBV5-1; the match to TRBD1 covers 9 bases. Germline V gene data show CDR1 as SGHRS and CDR2 as YFSETQ. V shed 0 bases and J 6 bases; nucleotides not matched to a gene: 4. The CDR3 sequence is 15 residues long.

Points on this clone: The sample has other DNA sequences that encode this CDR3 too. The chain is built from TRBV5-1 and TRBJ2-3; 7 bases agree with TRBD2. The V gene end was trimmed by 4 bases and the J gene end by 0 bases; junction bases not matched to a gene: 2. Per the germline V gene, CDR1 is SGHRS and CDR2 is YFSETQ. The CDR3 runs 14 residues. The chain's CDR3 is CASSRGSSTDTQYF. DNA for the CDR3: TGCGCCAGCAGCCGCGGGAGTAGCACAGATACGCAGTATTTT.

V and J are TRBV28 and TRBJ2-5; D might be TRBD2 (5 bases). The CDR3 has 14 amino acids. The V end lost 9 bases, the J end lost 1 base, and 15 bases lay between the germline ends. Per germline, CDR1 MDHEN and CDR2 SYDVKM. The CDR3 loop reads CASTRVTLQETQYF. In DNA, the CDR3 is TGTGCCAGTACGAGGGTTACTCTCCAAGAGACCCAGTACTTC.